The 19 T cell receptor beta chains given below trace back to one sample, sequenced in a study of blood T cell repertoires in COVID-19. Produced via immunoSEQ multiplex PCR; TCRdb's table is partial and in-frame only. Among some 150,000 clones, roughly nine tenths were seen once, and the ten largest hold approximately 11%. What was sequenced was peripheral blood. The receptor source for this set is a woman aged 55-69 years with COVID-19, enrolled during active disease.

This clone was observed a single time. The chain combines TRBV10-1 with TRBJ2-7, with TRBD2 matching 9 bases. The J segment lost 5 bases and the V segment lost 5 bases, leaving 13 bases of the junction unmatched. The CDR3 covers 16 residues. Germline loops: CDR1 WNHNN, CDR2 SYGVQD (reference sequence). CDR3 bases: TGCGCCAGCAGTCCAGGGGCGGGAGGGCCCAGAAACGAGCAGTACTTC. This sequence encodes CASSPGAGGPRNEQYF.

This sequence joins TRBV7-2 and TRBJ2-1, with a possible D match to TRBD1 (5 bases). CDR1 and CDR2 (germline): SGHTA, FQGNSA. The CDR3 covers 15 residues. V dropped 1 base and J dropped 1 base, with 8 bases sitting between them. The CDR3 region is CASSLVDRSYNEQFF. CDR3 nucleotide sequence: TGTGCCAGCAGCTTAGTTGACAGATCCTACAATGAGCAGTTCTTC.

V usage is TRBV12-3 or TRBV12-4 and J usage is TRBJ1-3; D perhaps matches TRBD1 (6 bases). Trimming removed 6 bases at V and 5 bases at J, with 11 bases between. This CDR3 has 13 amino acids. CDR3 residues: CASSPGDRNTIYF. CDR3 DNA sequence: TGTGCCAGCAGCCCAGGGGACAGAAACACCATATATTTT.

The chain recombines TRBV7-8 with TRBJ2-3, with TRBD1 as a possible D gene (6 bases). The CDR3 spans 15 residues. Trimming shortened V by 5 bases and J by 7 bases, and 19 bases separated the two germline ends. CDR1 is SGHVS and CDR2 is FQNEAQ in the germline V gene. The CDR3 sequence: CASSIFYRDENTQYF. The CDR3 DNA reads TGTGCCAGCAGCATCTTTTACAGGGATGAGAATACGCAGTATTTT. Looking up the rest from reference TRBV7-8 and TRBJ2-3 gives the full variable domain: GAGVSQSPRYKVAKRGQDVALRCDPISGHVSLFWYQQALGQGPEFLTYFQNEAQLDKSGLPSDRFFAERPEGSVSTLKIQRTQQEDSAVYLCASSIFYRDENTQYFGPGTRLTVL.

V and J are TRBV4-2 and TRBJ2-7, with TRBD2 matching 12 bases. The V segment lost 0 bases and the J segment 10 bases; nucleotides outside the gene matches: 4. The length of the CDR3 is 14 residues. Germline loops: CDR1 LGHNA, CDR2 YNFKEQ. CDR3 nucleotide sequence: TGTGCCAGCAGCCAAGATACTAGCGGGAGGTTCCAGTACTTC. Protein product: CASSQDTSGRFQYF.

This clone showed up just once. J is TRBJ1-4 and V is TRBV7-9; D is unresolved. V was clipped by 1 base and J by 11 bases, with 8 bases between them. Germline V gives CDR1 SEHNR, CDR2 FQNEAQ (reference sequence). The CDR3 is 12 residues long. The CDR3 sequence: CASSLGLTKLFF. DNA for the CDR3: TGTGCCAGCAGCTTAGGCCTAACCAAACTGTTTTTT.

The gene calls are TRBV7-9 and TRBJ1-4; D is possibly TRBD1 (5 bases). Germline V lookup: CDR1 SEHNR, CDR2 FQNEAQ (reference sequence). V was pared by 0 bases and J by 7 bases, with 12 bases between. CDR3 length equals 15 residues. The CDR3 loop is CASSLAPREGEKLFF. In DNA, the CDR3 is TGTGCCAGCAGCTTAGCGCCCAGGGAGGGTGAAAAACTGTTTTTT.

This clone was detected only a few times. CDR3 nucleotide sequence: TGTGCTAGTGGTCCCACAGGGCACAATTCACCCCTCCACTTT. It is translated as CASGPTGHNSPLHF. This chain joins TRBV12-5 and TRBJ1-6, with D maybe TRBD1 (6 bases). The CDR3 covers 14 residues. Trimming removed 5 bases at V and 7 bases at J, with 12 bases between. Germline V CDR1 and CDR2: LGHNT, FRNRAP.

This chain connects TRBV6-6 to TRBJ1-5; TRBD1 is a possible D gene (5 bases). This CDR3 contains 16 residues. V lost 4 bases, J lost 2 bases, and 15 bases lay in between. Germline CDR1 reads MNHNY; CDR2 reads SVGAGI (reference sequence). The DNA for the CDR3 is TGTGCCAGCAGTTCCCCGGGGGGGTCAGGCAATCAGCCCCAGCATTTT. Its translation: CASSSPGGSGNQPQHF.

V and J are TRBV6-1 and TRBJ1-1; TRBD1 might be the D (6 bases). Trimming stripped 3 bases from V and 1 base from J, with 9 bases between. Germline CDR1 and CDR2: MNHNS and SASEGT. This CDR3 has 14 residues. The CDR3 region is CASSDQGQNTEAFF. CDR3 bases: TGTGCCAGCAGTGACCAGGGGCAGAACACTGAAGCTTTCTTT.

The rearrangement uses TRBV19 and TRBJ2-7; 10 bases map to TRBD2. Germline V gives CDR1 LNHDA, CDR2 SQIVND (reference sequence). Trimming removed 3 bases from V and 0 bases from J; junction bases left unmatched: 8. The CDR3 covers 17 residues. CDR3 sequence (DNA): TGTGCCAGTAGTATTCAAACTAGCGGGGTTAGCTCCTACGAGCAGTACTTC. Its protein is CASSIQTSGVSSYEQYF.

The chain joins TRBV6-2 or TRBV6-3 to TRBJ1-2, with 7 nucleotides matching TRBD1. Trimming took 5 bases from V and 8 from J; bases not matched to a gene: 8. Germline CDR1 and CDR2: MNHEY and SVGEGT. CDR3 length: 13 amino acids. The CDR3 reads CASSTSTGAGYTF. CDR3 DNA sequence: TGTGCCAGCAGTACTTCTACAGGGGCGGGCTACACCTTC.

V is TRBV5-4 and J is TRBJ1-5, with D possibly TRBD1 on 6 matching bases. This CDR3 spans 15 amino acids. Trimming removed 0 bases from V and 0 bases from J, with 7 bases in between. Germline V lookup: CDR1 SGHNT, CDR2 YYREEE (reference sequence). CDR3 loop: CASSLAGDSNQPQHF. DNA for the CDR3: TGTGCCAGCAGCTTGGCAGGGGATAGCAATCAGCCCCAGCATTTT.

The CDR3 DNA reads TGTGCCAGCAGCGGGGGACAGGGGCGGAATTCACCCCTCCACTTT. Its translation is CASSGGQGRNSPLHF. The rearrangement uses TRBV9 and TRBJ1-6; 10 bases agree with TRBD1. Unmatched junction bases numbered 4, after V lost 3 bases and J lost 7 bases. Germline CDR1 is SGDLS and CDR2 is YYNGEE. The CDR3 covers 15 residues.

The CDR3 DNA reads TGTGCCAGCAGTTTCACTTACAGGGAAGACTACGAGCAGTACTTC. It translates to CASSFTYREDYEQYF. The J gene is TRBJ2-7, the V gene TRBV28; a weak D match, TRBD1 (6 bases). The CDR3 totals 15 residues. From germline, CDR1 is MDHEN and CDR2 SYDVKM. V lost 3 bases, J lost 3 bases, and 15 bases lay in between.

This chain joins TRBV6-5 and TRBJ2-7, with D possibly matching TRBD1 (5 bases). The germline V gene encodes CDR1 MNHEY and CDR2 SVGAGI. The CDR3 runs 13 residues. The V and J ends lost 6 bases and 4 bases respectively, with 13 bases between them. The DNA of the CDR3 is TGTGCCAGCAGCCACAGGACACGTTACGAGCAGTACTTC. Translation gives CASSHRTRYEQYF.

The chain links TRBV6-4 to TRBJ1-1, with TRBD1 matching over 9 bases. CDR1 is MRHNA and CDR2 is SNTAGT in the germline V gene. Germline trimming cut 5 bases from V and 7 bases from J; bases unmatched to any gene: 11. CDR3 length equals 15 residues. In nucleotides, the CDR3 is TGTGCCAGCAGTTCTCAACTCCGGGACAGGGTTGAAGCTTTCTTT. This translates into CASSSQLRDRVEAFF.

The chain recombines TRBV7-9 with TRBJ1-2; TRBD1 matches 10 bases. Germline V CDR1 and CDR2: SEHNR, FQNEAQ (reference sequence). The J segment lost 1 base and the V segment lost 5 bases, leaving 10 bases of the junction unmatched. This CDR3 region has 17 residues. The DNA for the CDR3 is TGTGCCAGCAGCACACGACAGGGGGCGCGTATTAACTATGGCTACACCTTC. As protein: CASSTRQGARINYGYTF. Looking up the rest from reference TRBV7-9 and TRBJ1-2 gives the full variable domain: DTGVSQNPRHKITKRGQNVTFRCDPISEHNRLYWYRQTLGQGPEFLTYFQNEAQLEKSRLLSDRFSAERPKGSFSTLEIQRTEQGDSAMYLCASSTRQGARINYGYTFGSGTRLTVV.

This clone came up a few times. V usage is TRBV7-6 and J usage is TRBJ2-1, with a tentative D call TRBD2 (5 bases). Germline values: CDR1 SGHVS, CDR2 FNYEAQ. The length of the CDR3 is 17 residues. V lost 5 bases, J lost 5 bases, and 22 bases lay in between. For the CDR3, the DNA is TGTGCCAGCAGCCCCCGTCCCGGGAAAGCCATAAACAATGAGCAGTTCTTC. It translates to CASSPRPGKAINNEQFF.